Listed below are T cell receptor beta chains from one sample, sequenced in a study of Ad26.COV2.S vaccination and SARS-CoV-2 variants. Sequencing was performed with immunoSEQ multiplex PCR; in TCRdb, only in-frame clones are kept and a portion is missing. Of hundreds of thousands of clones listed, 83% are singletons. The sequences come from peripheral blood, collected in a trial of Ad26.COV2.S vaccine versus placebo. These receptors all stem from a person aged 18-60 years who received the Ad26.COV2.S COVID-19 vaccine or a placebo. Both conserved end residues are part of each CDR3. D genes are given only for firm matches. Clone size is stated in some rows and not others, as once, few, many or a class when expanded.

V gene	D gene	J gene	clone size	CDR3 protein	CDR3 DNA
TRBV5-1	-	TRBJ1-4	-	CASSLYINEKLFF	TGCGCCAGCAGCTTGTATATTAATGAAAAACTGTTTTTT
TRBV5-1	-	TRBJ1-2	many	CASSAVDSQANYGYTF	TGCGCCAGCAGCGCCGTCGACAGTCAGGCGAACTATGGCTACACCTTC
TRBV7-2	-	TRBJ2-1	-	CASSLALGNHEQFF	TGTGCCAGCAGCTTAGCGCTGGGAAACCATGAGCAGTTCTTC
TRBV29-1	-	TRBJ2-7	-	CSVEIEKGPYEQYF	TGCAGCGTTGAAATTGAGAAGGGACCCTACGAGCAGTACTTC
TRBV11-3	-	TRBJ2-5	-	CASSLVSGEETQYF	TGTGCCAGCAGCTTAGTTTCAGGGGAAGAGACCCAGTACTTC
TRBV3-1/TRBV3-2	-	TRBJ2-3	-	CASSRGGGKGNTQYF	TGTGCCAGCAGCAGGGGAGGAGGGAAAGGGAATACGCAGTATTTT
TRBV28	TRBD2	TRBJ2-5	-	CASSTLAGPQETQYF	TGTGCCAGCAGCACCCTAGCGGGCCCCCAAGAGACCCAGTACTTC
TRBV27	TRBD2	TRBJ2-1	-	CASSLVAGAGGNEQFF	TGTGCCAGCAGTTTAGTAGCGGGAGCAGGAGGCAATGAGCAGTTCTTC
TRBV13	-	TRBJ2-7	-	CASSPSPEQYF	TGTGCCAGCAGCCCCTCCCCCGAGCAGTACTTC
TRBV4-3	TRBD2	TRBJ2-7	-	CASSHGLAGQNYEQYF	TGCGCCAGCAGCCACGGACTAGCGGGGCAGAACTACGAGCAGTACTTC
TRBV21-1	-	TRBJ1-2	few	CASSKARRNINYGYTF	TGTGCCAGCAGCAAAGCTCGCAGGAACATAAACTATGGCTACACCTTC
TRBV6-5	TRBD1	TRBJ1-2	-	CASIPDRGNYGYTF	TGTGCCAGCATCCCGGACAGGGGGAACTATGGCTACACCTTC
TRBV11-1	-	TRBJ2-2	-	CASSALWGNTGELFF	TGTGCCAGCAGCGCCTTATGGGGGAACACCGGGGAGCTGTTTTTT
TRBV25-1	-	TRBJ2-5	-	CASSTWGRETQYF	TGTGCCAGCAGTACGTGGGGTAGGGAGACCCAGTACTTC
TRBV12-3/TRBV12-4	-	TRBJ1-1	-	CASTPVGMGAFF	TGTGCCAGCACCCCGGTGGGTATGGGGGCTTTCTTT
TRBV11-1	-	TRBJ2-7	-	CASSRRESYEQYF	TGTGCCAGCAGCAGAAGGGAGTCCTACGAGCAGTACTTC
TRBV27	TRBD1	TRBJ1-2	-	CASSFRGRDNGYTF	TGTGCCAGCAGTTTCAGGGGGCGGGATAATGGCTACACCTTC
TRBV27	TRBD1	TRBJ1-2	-	CASSLTGAGYGYTF	TGTGCCAGCAGTTTGACAGGGGCAGGGTATGGCTACACCTTC
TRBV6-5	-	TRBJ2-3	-	CASSYVSTDTQYF	TGTGCCAGCAGTTACGTAAGCACAGATACGCAGTATTTT
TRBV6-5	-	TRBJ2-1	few	CASSYRTGYNEQFF	TGTGCCAGCAGTTACCGGACGGGATACAATGAGCAGTTCTTC
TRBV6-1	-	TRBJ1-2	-	CASSEPRRGNYGYTF	TGTGCCAGCAGTGAACCCCGCCGGGGGAACTATGGCTACACCTTC
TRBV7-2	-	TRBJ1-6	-	CASSVSTGASNSPLHF	TGTGCCAGCAGCGTCTCGACAGGAGCCAGTAATTCACCCCTCCACTTT
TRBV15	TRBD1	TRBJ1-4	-	CATSRDRGLLEKLFF	TGTGCCACCAGCAGAGACAGGGGGCTTCTTGAAAAACTGTTTTTT
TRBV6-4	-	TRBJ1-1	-	CASIGGGNTEAFF	TGTGCCAGCATCGGGGGGGGAAACACTGAAGCTTTCTTT
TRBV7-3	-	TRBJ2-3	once	CASSLIGATDTQYF	TGTGCCAGCAGCTTAATCGGGGCGACAGATACGCAGTATTTT
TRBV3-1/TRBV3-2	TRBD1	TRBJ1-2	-	CASSQEGQGNPGYTF	TGTGCCAGCAGCCAAGAGGGACAGGGGAACCCTGGCTACACCTTC
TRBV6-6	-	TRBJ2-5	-	CASSYSDYQETQYF	TGTGCCAGCAGTTACTCGGACTACCAAGAGACCCAGTACTTC
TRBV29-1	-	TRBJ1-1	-	CSESEGNTEAFF	TGCAGCGAGTCCGAGGGGAACACTGAAGCTTTCTTT
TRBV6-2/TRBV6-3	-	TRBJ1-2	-	CASSYFDRQNYGYTF	TGTGCCAGCAGTTACTTCGACAGGCAGAACTATGGCTACACCTTC
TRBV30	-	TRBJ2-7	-	CAWSVGGGEQYF	TGTGCCTGGAGTGTAGGAGGGGGCGAGCAGTACTTC
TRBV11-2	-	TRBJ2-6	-	CASSFGSWGAMSGANVLTF	TGTGCCAGCAGCTTCGGAAGCTGGGGAGCCATGTCTGGGGCCAACGTCCTGACTTTC
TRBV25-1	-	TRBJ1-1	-	CASSGFGHTEAFF	TGTGCCAGCAGTGGATTTGGGCACACTGAAGCTTTCTTT
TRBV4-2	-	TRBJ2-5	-	CASSQRRGPQETQYF	TGTGCCAGCAGCCAGAGACGGGGTCCCCAAGAGACCCAGTACTTC
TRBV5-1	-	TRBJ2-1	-	CASSLTRGPYLEQFF	TGCGCCAGCAGCTTAACTAGAGGCCCCTACCTTGAGCAGTTCTTC
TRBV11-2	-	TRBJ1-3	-	CASSLAGPGNTIYF	TGTGCCAGCAGCTTAGCAGGGCCTGGAAACACCATATATTTT
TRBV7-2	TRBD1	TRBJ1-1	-	CASSFDRVSTFF	TGTGCCAGCAGCTTCGACAGGGTTTCGACATTCTTT
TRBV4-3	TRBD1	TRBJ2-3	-	CASSQEKTGAVSDTQYF	TGCGCCAGCAGCCAAGAGAAAACAGGGGCTGTGTCAGATACGCAGTATTTT
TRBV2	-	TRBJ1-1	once	CASMGPRNTEAFF	TGTGCCAGCATGGGACCGAGGAACACTGAAGCTTTCTTT
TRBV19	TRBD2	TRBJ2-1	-	CASRASGRNNEQFF	TGTGCCAGTAGGGCTAGCGGGAGAAACAATGAGCAGTTCTTC
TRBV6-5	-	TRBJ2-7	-	CASSSLPTDSYEQYF	TGTGCCAGCAGTTCGCTCCCGACGGATTCCTACGAGCAGTACTTC
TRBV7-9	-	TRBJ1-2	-	CASSSQGIYGYTF	TGTGCCAGCAGCTCCCAGGGGATCTATGGCTACACCTTC
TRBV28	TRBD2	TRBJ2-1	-	CATGLAGVGLNEQFF	TGTGCCACCGGACTAGCGGGAGTGGGGTTAAATGAGCAGTTCTTC
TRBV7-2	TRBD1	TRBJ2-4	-	CASSLGQGAAKNIQYF	TGTGCCAGCAGCTTAGGACAGGGGGCAGCCAAAAACATTCAGTACTTC
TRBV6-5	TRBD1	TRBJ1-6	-	CASGTGTGGSSPLHF	TGTGCCAGCGGGACCGGGACAGGGGGAAGTTCACCCCTCCACTTT
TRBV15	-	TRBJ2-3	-	CATSRRREPGDTQYF	TGTGCCACCAGCAGGCGGAGAGAGCCAGGGGATACGCAGTATTTT
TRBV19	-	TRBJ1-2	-	CATLVGGGPKWGYTF	TGTGCCACTTTGGTGGGCGGGGGCCCAAAATGGGGCTACACCTTC
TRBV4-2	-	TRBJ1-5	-	CASSQGGRVLDQPQHF	TGTGCCAGCAGCCAAGGGGGCAGGGTGCTTGATCAGCCCCAGCATTTT
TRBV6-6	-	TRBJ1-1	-	CASSPGSQAFF	TGTGCCAGCAGCCCAGGGAGCCAGGCTTTCTTT
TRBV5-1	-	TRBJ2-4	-	CASSDGTKNIQYF	TGCGCCAGCAGCGATGGAACCAAAAACATTCAGTACTTC
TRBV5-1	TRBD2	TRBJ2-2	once	CASSPGLAGVPGELFF	TGCGCCAGCAGCCCCGGACTAGCGGGAGTGCCCGGGGAGCTGTTTTTT
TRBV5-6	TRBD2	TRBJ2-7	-	CASSSLGFSGAAYEQYF	TGTGCCAGCAGCTCCCTCGGGTTCAGCGGGGCAGCCTACGAGCAGTACTTC